Here is one T cell receptor beta chain with its context. A 5'RACE reaction primed in the constant segment made cDNA libraries of TCR alpha and TCR beta, and these carried sample barcodes and UMIs. MiXCR, run by TCRdb on the 5' RACE reads, gives a single entry per CDR3 protein. The sample gives hundreds of thousands of distinct CDR3 sequences, over 25% of which show up once; about 13% is in the top ten. The sample comes from a study of T-cell memory formation after mild COVID-19. Study background: Across donors, TCR clusters were largely donor specific.

This CDR3 comprises 12 residues. V shed 4 bases and J shed 4 bases, with 4 bases lying between them. Germline values: CDR1 LGHDT, CDR2 YNNKEL (reference sequence). The chain combines TRBV3-1 with TRBJ2-2; D not certain. The source material was PBMCs or a T cell subset sorted from them (not recorded which). The sequence derives from an adult woman who had mild COVID-19 (a few samples of this study predate the infection). Cell type and time point are not known. CDR3 DNA sequence: TGTGCCAGCAGCCGCACCACCGGGGAGCTGTTTTTT. It codes for CASSRTTGELFF.